This is a list of T cell receptor beta chains from one sample in a study of T cell changes during pregnancy in multiple sclerosis. TCRdb's table, derived via immunoSEQ multiplex PCR, lists solely in-frame clones and lacks some. This table has roughly 25,000 clones, 85% to 90% appearing once. Source: CD4+ T cells from peripheral blood mononuclear cells, taken in the first trimester of pregnancy. All receptors come from a female donor in good health, enrolled as a control in a pregnancy study. CDR3s include the opening cysteine and the closing phenylalanine or tryptophan. D genes are given only for firm matches. Part of the rows lack a size; the others show once, few, many or a class for expanded clones.

V gene	J gene	clone size	D gene	CDR3 protein	CDR3 DNA
TRBV6-5	TRBJ1-1	-	-	CASRRTQNTEAFF	TGTGCCAGCAGACGGACACAGAACACTGAAGCTTTCTTT
TRBV19	TRBJ1-5	-	-	CASSIEQYNQPQHF	TGTGCCAGTAGTATCGAACAGTACAATCAGCCCCAGCATTTT
TRBV7-2	TRBJ2-5	-	TRBD2	CASSRAVGLAGETQYF	TGTGCCAGCAGCCGGGCGGTGGGACTAGCGGGAGAGACCCAGTACTTC
TRBV6-5	TRBJ1-2	once	TRBD1	CASSSGGGYTF	TGTGCCAGCAGTTCAGGGGGTGGCTACACCTTC
TRBV5-4	TRBJ2-7	-	-	CASSLEGGQQYF	TGTGCCAGCAGCTTGGAGGGGGGGCAGCAGTACTTC
TRBV9	TRBJ1-5	-	TRBD1	CASSFSGGPNQPQHF	TGTGCCAGCAGCTTCTCAGGGGGCCCCAATCAGCCCCAGCATTTT
TRBV9	TRBJ1-1	-	-	CASSVAAGMNTEAFF	TGTGCCAGCAGCGTAGCGGCAGGAATGAACACTGAAGCTTTCTTT
TRBV6-1	TRBJ2-1	-	-	CASKEWGETYNEQFF	TGTGCCAGCAAAGAGTGGGGGGAGACCTACAATGAGCAGTTCTTC
TRBV2	TRBJ2-3	-	TRBD2	CASSGPGTSGGNTDTQYF	TGTGCCAGCAGTGGACCCGGGACTAGCGGGGGGAACACAGATACGCAGTATTTT
TRBV29-1	TRBJ2-7	-	TRBD1	CSVNGDRAYEQYF	TGCAGCGTTAACGGGGACAGAGCCTACGAGCAGTACTTC
TRBV19	TRBJ2-1	once	TRBD2	CASSRASGTYNEQFF	TGTGCCAGTAGTAGGGCTAGCGGGACCTACAATGAGCAGTTCTTC
TRBV6-1	TRBJ1-5	-	TRBD1	CASVPKGGHSQPQHF	TGTGCCAGCGTCCCAAAAGGGGGCCATAGCCAGCCCCAGCATTTT
TRBV7-6	TRBJ2-3	-	-	CASSLGAGPGTDTQYF	TGTGCCAGCAGCTTAGGGGCGGGACCTGGTACAGATACGCAGTATTTT